The 8 T cell receptor beta chains below all came from one sample that was sequenced in a study of blood T cell repertoires in COVID-19. Clones were sequenced by immunoSEQ multiplex PCR, and TCRdb holds only the in-frame ones, with some missing. The table shows about 140,000 clones, with roughly 85% occurring only once. The sequencing input was PBMCs or T cells enriched from blood (not recorded which). The receptors were sampled from a woman between 45 and 60 years old who had recovered from COVID-19.

This clone has a handful of counts. CDR3 loop: CAWSGYGYTF. The DNA of the CDR3 is TGTGCCTGGAGCGGGTATGGCTACACCTTC. The chain links TRBV30 to TRBJ1-2; no clear D. The germline CDR1 and CDR2 sequences are GTSNPN and SVGIG (reference sequence). The CDR3 is made up of 10 amino acids. V lost 3 bases and J 5 bases, leaving 4 bases between the germline ends.

The gene calls are TRBV2 and TRBJ1-2; 7 bases match TRBD1. The V gene's germline CDR1 is SNHLY and CDR2 FYNNEI. The CDR3 loop spans 12 amino acids. V was pared by 8 bases and J by 8 bases, with 8 bases of the junction left unmatched. In DNA form, the CDR3 reads TGTGCCAGCTCCTCAGGGGGGCCGGGCTACACCTTC. Residues: CASSSGGPGYTF.

The chain carries TRBV6-5 and TRBJ2-5; 7 bases match TRBD2. Germline trimming cut 6 bases from V and 6 bases from J; bases unmatched to any gene: 10. The germline CDR1 and CDR2 sequences are MNHEY and SVGAGI. The CDR3 sequence is 14 residues long. The CDR3 protein is CASSIAREVKTQYF. Written as DNA, the CDR3 is TGTGCCAGCAGCATAGCCCGGGAGGTCAAGACCCAGTACTTC.

This chain joins TRBV12-5 and TRBJ2-2; TRBD1 is a possible D gene (6 bases). V was shortened by 7 bases and J by 7 bases, with 16 bases between the two germline ends. The CDR3 extends over 14 amino acids. Germline V CDR1 and CDR2: LGHNT, FRNRAP. CDR3 nucleotides: TGTGCTAGTGTCAAGACAGGTCGGGTCGGGGAGCTGTTTTTT. This codes for CASVKTGRVGELFF.

The chain carries TRBV11-2 and TRBJ2-3, with D maybe TRBD2 (6 bases). In germline, CDR1 is SGHAT, CDR2 FQNNGV. The CDR3 contains 16 residues. V was shortened by 5 bases and J by 1 base, with 16 bases between the two germline ends. CDR3 protein: CASSRTRSGRTDTQYF. The CDR3 nucleotides are TGTGCCAGCAGCCGTACCCGTAGCGGCCGCACAGATACGCAGTATTTT. Using reference TRBV11-2 and TRBJ2-3 for the parts outside the CDR3, the full variable domain is EAGVAQSPRYKIIEKRQSVAFWCNPISGHATLYWYQQILGQGPKLLIQFQNNGVVDDSQLPKDRFSAERLKGVDSTLKIQPAKLEDSAVYLCASSRTRSGRTDTQYFGPGTRLTVL.

Regarding this clone: Within the sample, other DNA sequences also encode this same CDR3. The rearrangement links TRBV2 to TRBJ2-2; D unclear. Trimming left V 3 bases short and J 1 base short, with 6 bases between. The germline V gene encodes CDR1 SNHLY and CDR2 FYNNEI. The CDR3 has 14 amino acids. Here the CDR3 reads CASSDRVNTGELFF. As DNA, the CDR3 is TGTGCCAGCAGTGACCGGGTGAACACCGGGGAGCTGTTTTTT.

The V and J genes are TRBV5-4 and TRBJ2-2, with D uncertain. CDR3 size: 12 residues. Trimming cost V 5 bases and J 6 bases, with 8 bases left between them. Germline V gene lookup returns CDR1 SGHNT and CDR2 YYREEE (reference sequence). This CDR3 is CASRSQSGELFF. In DNA, the CDR3 is TGTGCCAGCAGGTCCCAATCCGGGGAGCTGTTTTTT.

The V call is TRBV19, the J call TRBJ1-2, with D tentatively TRBD1 (5 bases). Trimming took off 7 bases at V and 4 bases at J, with 13 bases between the two ends. Per germline, CDR1 LNHDA and CDR2 SQIVND (reference sequence). The CDR3 extends over 13 amino acids. CDR3 DNA sequence: TGTGCCAGTAATCCGGGACTCTTCTATGGCTACACCTTC. Amino acids: CASNPGLFYGYTF.